This T cell receptor (beta chain) was observed in a study of T cell changes during pregnancy in multiple sclerosis. Germline V lookup: CDR1 LNHDA, CDR2 SQIVND (reference sequence). V lost 4 bases, J lost 6 bases, and 10 bases stayed unmatched. CDR3 length: 17 amino acids. Sequencing was performed with immunoSEQ multiplex PCR; in TCRdb, only in-frame clones are kept and a portion is missing. The sample holds some 40,000 clones, roughly 94% seen once. Sequencing was performed on peripheral blood, taken in the third trimester of pregnancy. V is TRBV19 and J is TRBJ2-2; 11 nucleotides align to TRBD2. The receptor was isolated from a female donor with multiple sclerosis, enrolled in a pregnancy study. Written as DNA, the CDR3 is TGTGCCAGTAGTAGAGGGACTAGCGGTATGTCGGCCGGGGAGCTGTTTTTT. Protein product: CASSRGTSGMSAGELFF.